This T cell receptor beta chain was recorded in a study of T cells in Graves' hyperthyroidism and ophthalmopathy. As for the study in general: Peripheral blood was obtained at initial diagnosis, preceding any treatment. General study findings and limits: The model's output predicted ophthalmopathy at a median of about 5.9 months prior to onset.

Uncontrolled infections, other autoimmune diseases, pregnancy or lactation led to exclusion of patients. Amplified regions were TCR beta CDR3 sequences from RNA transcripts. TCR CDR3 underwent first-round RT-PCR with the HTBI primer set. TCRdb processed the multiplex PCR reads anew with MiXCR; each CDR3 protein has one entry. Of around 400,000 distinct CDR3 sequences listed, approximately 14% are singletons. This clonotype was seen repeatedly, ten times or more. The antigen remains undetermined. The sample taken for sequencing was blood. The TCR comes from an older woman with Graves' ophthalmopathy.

The DNA for the CDR3 is TGCAGTGCTAGAGAGGAGGGTAGCGGACCCACAGATACGCAGTATTTT. Amino acid sequence: CSAREEGSGPTDTQYF. V gene TRBV20-1 combines with J gene TRBJ2-3, with a weak D call TRBD2 (6 bases). Germline V CDR1 and CDR2: DFQATT, SNEGSKA (reference sequence). This CDR3 is 16 amino acids long. The V gene lost 0 bases and the J gene lost 2 bases, with 15 bases spanning the gap.